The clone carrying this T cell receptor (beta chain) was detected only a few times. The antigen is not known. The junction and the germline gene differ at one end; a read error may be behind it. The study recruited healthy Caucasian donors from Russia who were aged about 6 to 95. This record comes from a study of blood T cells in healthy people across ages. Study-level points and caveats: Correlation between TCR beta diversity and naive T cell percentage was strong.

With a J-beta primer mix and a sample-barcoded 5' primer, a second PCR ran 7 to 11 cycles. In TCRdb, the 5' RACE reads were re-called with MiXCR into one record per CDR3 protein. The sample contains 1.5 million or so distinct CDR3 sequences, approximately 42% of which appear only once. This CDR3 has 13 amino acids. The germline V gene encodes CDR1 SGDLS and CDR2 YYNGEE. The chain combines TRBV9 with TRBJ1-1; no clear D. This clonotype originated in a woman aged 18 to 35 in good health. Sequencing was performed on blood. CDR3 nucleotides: TGTGCCAGCAGCGTAGATCACTTCACTGAGGCTTTCTTT. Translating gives CASSVDHFTEAFF.